At least ten counts were recorded for the clone carrying this T cell receptor beta chain. This specimen belongs to a study of identical twins. TCRdb processed the 5' RACE reads anew with MiXCR; each CDR3 protein has one entry. In the table there are 250,000 to 300,000 distinct CDR3 sequences, over 8.5% of which are singletons. This same sample was also taken into another study, of yellow fever vaccine responses in identical twins.

This receptor was taken from a woman aged 18 to 35 in good health. Sequencing used CD8+ T cells sorted from blood.

As DNA, the CDR3 is TGTGCCAGCAGCAAAACTAGCGGGAGCACAGATACGCAGTATTTT. Amino acid sequence: CASSKTSGSTDTQYF. The chain employs TRBV21-1 and TRBJ2-3; the DNA was not used to check the table's D call, TRBD2. TRBV21-1 is an annotated pseudogene. This CDR3 has 15 amino acids.